Following are 11 T cell receptor beta chains from one sample sequenced in a study of a mutant IDH1 vaccine in newly diagnosed glioma (dated by TCRdb to 2020 to 2023). Library preparation was by the immunoSEQ multiplex PCR assay. TCRdb re-hosts the immuneACCESS table, in-frame sequences only. Its copies lack some clones; in the studies checked, an unresolved V gene accounts for under half of them, and the cause for the rest is not known. The sample table holds about 92,000 clones, of which about 83% were seen once. Approximately 8% of the sample is in the top ten clones. The time point label, read with the paper, signifies: baseline, week 1 (first vaccination visit). This sample's treatment or condition label indicates: pre-vaccination baseline after standard-of-care therapy. The sequences come from PBMCs, collected from a glioma patient treated with radiotherapy, temozolomide or both. Receptors originate from a woman between 45 and 65 years old with glioma.

The chain couples TRBV14 to TRBJ2-6, with TRBD1 matching 7 bases. The germline CDR1 and CDR2 sequences are SGHDN and FVKESK. The J segment lost 11 bases and the V segment lost 3 bases, leaving 4 bases of the junction unmatched. This CDR3 spans 13 amino acids. CDR3 amino acids: CASSQTGRYVLTF. The CDR3, as DNA: TGTGCCAGCAGCCAGACAGGGAGATACGTCCTGACTTTC.

This clone was counted only a few times. The CDR3 DNA follows: TGTGCCAGCATCCAGACACCCAACACTGAAGCTTTCTTT. Its translation is CASIQTPNTEAFF. This chain links TRBV6-1 with TRBJ1-1; D not resolved. There are 13 residues in the CDR3. V was cut by 7 bases and J by 2 bases, with 11 bases left in between. Germline V gene sequence: CDR1 MNHNS, CDR2 SASEGT.

The rearrangement links TRBV5-1 to TRBJ2-5, with 13 nucleotides matching TRBD2. This CDR3 has 15 residues. Trimming cost V 5 bases and J 6 bases; bases outside gene matches: 7. Germline V gene data show CDR1 as SGHRS and CDR2 as YFSETQ. The chain's CDR3 is CASRSTSGGTQTQYF. The CDR3, as DNA: TGCGCCAGCAGGTCGACTAGCGGGGGGACACAGACCCAGTACTTC.

V and J are TRBV9 and TRBJ2-7; 9 nucleotides line up with TRBD1. Germline V lookup: CDR1 SGDLS, CDR2 YYNGEE. With V trimmed by 2 bases and J by 3 bases, 6 bases remained unmatched. The CDR3 spans 15 residues. The CDR3 loop is CASSVGDRVDYEQYF. The DNA for the CDR3 is TGTGCCAGCAGCGTGGGGGACAGGGTAGACTACGAGCAGTACTTC.

V gene TRBV18 combines with J gene TRBJ1-5; no clear D gene. The CDR3 covers 15 residues. The ends were cut back, 3 bases at V and 2 bases at J, with 11 bases in the middle. The germline CDR1 and CDR2 sequences are KGHSH and LQKENI. The CDR3, as DNA: TGTGCCAGCTCACCGTCGTATGGGGGCAATCAGCCCCAGCATTTT. Protein: CASSPSYGGNQPQHF.

The rearrangement uses TRBV28 and TRBJ1-6, with TRBD1 matching over 8 bases. The CDR3 runs to 15 residues. The germline gives CDR1 MDHEN, CDR2 SYDVKM. With 5 bases clipped from V and 4 bases from J, the junction kept 4 bases outside the gene matches. CDR3 residues: CASSPDRAYNSPLHF. The CDR3 DNA reads as TGTGCCAGCAGTCCGGACAGGGCGTATAATTCACCCCTCCACTTT.

The chain carries TRBV6-1 and TRBJ2-7; D may be TRBD1 (6 bases). Germline assignment: CDR1 MNHNS and CDR2 SASEGT. With 4 bases removed from V and 5 bases from J, the gap between germline ends came to 15 bases. This CDR3 has 14 residues. The CDR3 loop reads CASSVITGYDEQYF. The CDR3 nucleotides are TGTGCCAGCAGTGTTATAACAGGGTACGACGAGCAGTACTTC.

V is TRBV5-1 and J is TRBJ2-3; 7 positions match TRBD2. Trimming took 4 bases from V and 2 from J; bases not matched to a gene: 4. The CDR3 consists of 14 residues. Looked up from germline, CDR1 is SGHRS and CDR2 is YFSETQ. CDR3 nucleotide sequence: TGCGCCAGCAGCCCCTGGGACTACACAGATACGCAGTATTTT. Its translation is CASSPWDYTDTQYF. The variable domain in full, completed from reference TRBV5-1 and TRBJ2-3, reads KAGVTQTPRYLIKTRGQQVTLSCSPISGHRSVSWYQQTPGQGLQFLFEYFSETQRNKGNFPGRFSGRQFSNSRSEMNVSTLELGDSALYLCASSPWDYTDTQYFGPGTRLTVL.

The rearrangement links TRBV7-2 to TRBJ2-2, with D tentatively TRBD1 or TRBD2 (6 bases each). The CDR3 has 15 amino acids. V lost 2 bases and J lost 1, with 8 bases in between. Germline V gene data show CDR1 as SGHTA and CDR2 as FQGNSA. CDR3 amino acids: CASSLRGQNTGELFF. CDR3 nucleotides: TGTGCCAGCAGCTTACGGGGGCAGAACACCGGGGAGCTGTTTTTT.

This chain links TRBV19 with TRBJ1-5; D possibly corresponds to TRBD1 (6 bases). Germline V lookup: CDR1 LNHDA, CDR2 SQIVND (reference sequence). The CDR3 covers 15 residues. V was shortened by 3 bases and J by 4 bases, with 13 bases between the two germline ends. CDR3 protein: CASSILDRSNQPQHF. CDR3 sequence (DNA): TGTGCCAGTAGTATTCTGGACAGATCGAATCAGCCCCAGCATTTT.

V gene TRBV9 combines with J gene TRBJ2-2; D is perhaps TRBD2 (5 bases). Trimming stripped 5 bases from V and 4 bases from J, with 9 bases between. CDR1 is SGDLS and CDR2 is YYNGEE in the germline V gene. The CDR3 runs to 13 residues. CDR3 sequence reads: CASSQRSTGELFF. The CDR3 DNA reads as TGTGCCAGCAGTCAGCGGAGCACCGGGGAGCTGTTTTTT.